A selection of T cell receptor beta chains follows, all from one sample in a study of Graves' ophthalmopathy and Graves' hyperthyroidism. TCRdb re-called the multiplex PCR reads with MiXCR, one entry per CDR3 protein. The data hold 300,000 to 400,000 distinct CDR3 sequences, with approximately 18% observed a single time. Sequencing was performed on peripheral blood. The receptors were sampled from an adult woman with stable Graves' hyperthyroidism. The CDR3 runs from the conserved cysteine through the conserved F or W. A D gene is named only where the DNA matches it firmly. Not all rows give a size; the values are once, few, many and, for expanded clones, a class.

clone size,V gene,J gene,D gene,CDR3 protein,CDR3 DNA
many,TRBV6-1,TRBJ2-2,TRBD1,CASSTRDRLPLFF,TGTGCCAGCAGTACCCGGGACAGGCTCCCTCTGTTTTTT
many,TRBV27,TRBJ1-2,TRBD1,CASRGTGDGYTF,TGTGCCAGCAGAGGGACAGGGGATGGCTACACCTTC
many,TRBV2,TRBJ2-7,.,CASSRDRSSYEQYF,TGTGCCAGCTCCAGAGACAGGAGCTCCTACGAGCAGTACTTC
many,TRBV12-3/TRBV12-4,TRBJ1-2,.,CASSGRVDYGYTF,TGTGCCAGCAGTGGCAGGGTTGACTATGGCTACACCTTC
many,TRBV20-1,TRBJ2-2,.,CSAQLNGELFF,TGCAGTGCTCAACTCAACGGGGAGCTGTTTTTT
many,TRBV11-2,TRBJ1-2,.,CASSLDLNPGYSYGYTF,TGTGCCAGCAGCTTAGATCTAAACCCAGGTTACTCCTATGGCTACACCTTC
.,TRBV30,TRBJ1-5,TRBD1,CAWSPGQGNQPQHF,TGTGCCTGGAGTCCGGGACAGGGCAATCAGCCCCAGCATTTT
many,TRBV20-1,TRBJ2-5,.,CSARGPLGQETQYF,TGCAGTGCTAGAGGTCCGTTAGGCCAAGAGACCCAGTACTTC
once,TRBV7-8,TRBJ2-2,TRBD2,CASSSREGPTGELFF,TGTGCCAGCAGCTCACGGGAGGGCCCCACCGGGGAGCTGTTTTTT
many,TRBV20-1,TRBJ2-5,TRBD1,CSARGTGGETQYF,TGCAGTGCTAGAGGGACAGGTGGGGAGACCCAGTACTTC
many,TRBV6-1,TRBJ2-2,.,CASSPPGELFF,TGTGCCAGCAGTCCCCCCGGGGAGCTGTTTTTT
many,TRBV7-3,TRBJ2-7,.,CASSLGGLDEQYF,TGTGCCAGCAGCTTAGGGGGTTTGGACGAGCAGTACTTC
.,TRBV6-2/TRBV6-3,TRBJ2-7,.,CASNDGVGIYDQYF,TGTGCCAGCAACGACGGGGTCGGGATCTACGATCAGTACTTC
many,TRBV6-1,TRBJ1-6,.,CASSEPESGSSPLHF,TGTGCCAGCAGTGAACCCGAGTCAGGATCCTCACCCCTCCACTTT
many,TRBV7-2,TRBJ2-4,.,CASSLVGMHLLAKNIQYF,TGTGCCAGCAGCTTAGTAGGGATGCATCTTCTAGCCAAAAACATTCAGTACTTC
few,TRBV27,TRBJ2-7,TRBD2,CASSFPGRADEQYF,TGTGCCAGCAGTTTTCCCGGGAGGGCCGACGAGCAGTACTTC
many,TRBV18,TRBJ1-2,.,CASSPGTSENGYTF,TGTGCCAGCTCACCAGGGACTAGTGAGAATGGCTACACCTTC
many,TRBV5-1,TRBJ2-6,.,CASSPPPTNVLTF,TGCGCCAGCAGCCCCCCCCCCACCAACGTCCTGACTTTC
many,TRBV27,TRBJ1-1,TRBD1,CASKRTGLVLTEAFF,TGTGCCAGCAAACGGACAGGGCTTGTTCTCACTGAAGCTTTCTTT
many,TRBV27,TRBJ2-7,TRBD1,CASSLLGQESYEQYF,TGTGCCAGCAGTTTATTGGGACAGGAATCCTACGAGCAGTACTTC
many,TRBV7-9,TRBJ1-2,TRBD1,CASSDGTGGNGYTF,TGTGCCAGCAGCGATGGGACAGGGGGCAATGGCTACACCTTC
.,TRBV7-8,TRBJ2-7,.,CASSLSGSGESYEQYF,TGTGCCAGCAGCTTGTCAGGGTCTGGGGAATCCTACGAGCAGTACTTC
many,TRBV30,TRBJ1-2,.,CAWRTFYGYTF,TGTGCCTGGAGGACCTTCTATGGCTACACCTTC
many,TRBV7-2,TRBJ2-5,TRBD2,CASSLNSGSIQETQYF,TGTGCCAGCAGCTTAAACAGCGGGAGTATCCAAGAGACCCAGTACTTC
many,TRBV28,TRBJ2-5,TRBD1,CASTTLRARDRVGETQYF,TGTGCCAGCACAACCTTGAGGGCGCGGGACAGGGTTGGGGAGACCCAGTACTTC
many,TRBV9,TRBJ2-2,.,CASSVYGSTGELFF,TGTGCCAGCAGCGTATACGGGTCCACCGGGGAGCTGTTTTTT
many,TRBV20-1,TRBJ1-6,.,CSASEIGRGNSPLHF,TGCAGTGCTAGCGAAATCGGGCGCGGGAATTCACCCCTCCACTTT
many,TRBV12-5,TRBJ2-5,TRBD2,CASAISGTQETQYF,TGTGCTAGTGCCATTAGCGGGACCCAAGAGACCCAGTACTTC
.,TRBV12-3/TRBV12-4,TRBJ1-5,TRBD1,CASMGQGAEFNQPQHF,TGTGCCAGCATGGGACAGGGGGCTGAGTTCAATCAGCCCCAGCATTTT
.,TRBV11-2,TRBJ2-7,TRBD2,CASSLQRLAAYEQYF,TGTGCCAGCAGCTTGCAGCGACTAGCCGCCTACGAGCAGTACTTC
.,TRBV5-1,TRBJ2-2,.,CASSPGHRNTGELFF,TGCGCCAGCAGCCCGGGACATAGAAACACCGGGGAGCTGTTTTTT
many,TRBV7-7,TRBJ2-2,TRBD1,CASSRDRGIGELFF,TGTGCTAGCAGCCGGGACAGGGGGATCGGGGAGCTGTTTTTT